The source of this T cell receptor (beta chain) is a study of cytomegalovirus exposure and HLA in healthy donors. Findings and caveats of the study: Looking again later, the authors saw that most CMV-associated TCR beta chains seemed HLA-restricted.

Looked up from germline, CDR1 is MNHEY and CDR2 is SMNVEV (reference sequence). The CDR3 is 16 amino acids. V lost 5 bases to trimming and J lost 2 bases; unmatched junction nucleotides: 8. As to this clone: The antigen is not known.

Researchers ran the PCR with 60 Vbeta and 13 Jbeta primers. The repertoire was sequenced with immunoSEQ multiplex PCR; TCRdb's copy has only in-frame clones and lacks some. The profile shows about 120,000 clones, roughly 80% of them singletons. The receptor's source is a female donor in good health and CMV-seronegative. The sequenced sample consisted of PBMCs. The chain recombines TRBV27 with TRBJ2-3; 9 positions match TRBD1. The CDR3: CASSGWTGDFTDTQYF. In nucleotides, the CDR3 is TGTGCCAGCAGTGGCTGGACAGGGGACTTCACAGATACGCAGTATTTT.